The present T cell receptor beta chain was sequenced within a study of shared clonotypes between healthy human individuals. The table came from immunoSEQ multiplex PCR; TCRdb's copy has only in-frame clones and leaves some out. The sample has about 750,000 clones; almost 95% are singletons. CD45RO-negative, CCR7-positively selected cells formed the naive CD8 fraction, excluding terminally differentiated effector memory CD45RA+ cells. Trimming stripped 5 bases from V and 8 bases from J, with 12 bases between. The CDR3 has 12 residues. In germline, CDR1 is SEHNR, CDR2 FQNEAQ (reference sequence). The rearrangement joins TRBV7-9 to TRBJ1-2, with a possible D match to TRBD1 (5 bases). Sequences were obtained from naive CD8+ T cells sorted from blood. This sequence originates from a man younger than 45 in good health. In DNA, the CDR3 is TGTGCCAGCAGCCGTTCGGGGGAGGGCTACACCTTC. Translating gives CASSRSGEGYTF.